This entry concerns a single T cell receptor (beta chain). Antigen specificity is unknown. The sample originates from a study of T cells in Graves' hyperthyroidism and ophthalmopathy. Overall study findings and caveats: Separating ophthalmopathy from stable hyperthyroidism was achieved by a 13 V-J model.

Each patient was aged 18 to 65 and had newly diagnosed hyperthyroidism of under 2 months' duration. Researchers amplified the TCR beta CDR3 regions from RNA transcripts. HTBI primers drove first-round RT-PCR of the TCR CDR3. TCRdb processed the multiplex PCR reads anew with MiXCR; each CDR3 protein has one entry. The table shows roughly 840,000 distinct CDR3 sequences, with more than 30% occurring only once. Germline CDR1 and CDR2: SEHNR and FQNEAQ (reference sequence). This CDR3 contains 15 residues. Trimming removed 5 bases at V and 0 bases at J, with 11 bases between. The sequenced sample consisted of blood. The clonotype comes from a young man with Graves' hyperthyroidism. This chain links TRBV7-9 with TRBJ1-3, with D maybe TRBD1 (5 bases). The CDR3 nucleotides are TGTGCCAGCAGCCCCGACAGTAGCTCTGGAAACACCATATATTTT. Translated, it gives CASSPDSSSGNTIYF.